This T cell receptor (beta chain) is drawn from a study of T and B cells in COVID-19 patients (dated by TCRdb to the early 2020s). Notes on the research overall: Using TRB and IGH repertoire sequencing of peripheral blood, the study characterized adaptive immunity in COVID-19 patients who had active infection or had recovered. The recovered cohort had a median age of about 34 years, compared with approximately 70 years in the active-infection cohort. Of the approximately 20 patients in the active-infection cohort, 12 were critically ill and needed mechanical ventilation or ECMO. As many as 9 follow-up blood samples were taken per patient, and some of the samples covered different disease stages within the same individual. Repertoire analyses used an age-matched reference group of nearly 40 healthy donors who were negative for COVID-19 antibodies as the comparison. Comorbidities linked to unfavorable COVID-19 outcome were present in 18 of the 20 patients in the active-infection cohort. Two patients belonged to both the recovered and active cohorts because samples were available from active disease and after recovery. The TCR and BCR sequence repository comprised over 35 patients and under 85 time points, with over 7 million TCR sequences analysed. The recovered cohort included roughly 19 patients who contributed about 21 samples, and most of those patients had mild to moderate COVID-19 that was managed on an outpatient basis.

Genomic DNA extracted from blood was used in amounts of 250-500 ng for amplification of TRB repertoires. Per the germline V gene, MNHEY is the CDR1 and SVGAGI is the CDR2. The CDR3 sequence holds 13 residues, the cysteine and phenylalanine included. Only CDR3 DNA is held: 39 bases, read in frame from base 1. The V end loses 8 bases and the J end loses 7 bases, and a stretch of 15 bases separates them. The listed sequencing device is Illumina MiSeq. Multiplex PCR with BIOMED2 TRB-A/B primer pools was used to amplify TRB rearrangements. Illumina-compatible adapters and 7-nucleotide sample barcodes were attached to the amplicons through two consecutive PCRs. All library PCRs used Phusion HS II polymerase. Amplicons were gel-purified with the NucleoSpin Gel and PCR Clean-up kit, quantified on Qubit, and pooled at approximately 4 nM. Before Illumina next-generation sequencing, the quality of the amplicon pool was assessed on an Agilent 2100 Bioanalyzer. Regarding the original processing steps: TRB rearrangements were annotated with MiXCR 3.0.8 using the default MiXCR reference library. Non-productive reads and sequences with fewer than 2 reads were excluded, and each unique CDR3 nucleotide sequence counted as one clone. Clonality, diversity, richness and V-J gene usage were calculated in R 3.5.1. GLIPH2 was used to cluster TCRs based on CDR3 similarity, and OLGA was used to calculate the generation probabilities. GLIPH2 clusters were kept only when the clusters contained at least four unique TCR clonotypes present in at least three individuals. TCRdb ran its own pipeline on the public reads, namely fastp trimming at Q25 and MiXCR clone calling, and kept in-frame beta chains. Each record represents a unique CDR3 protein, reported with the most common genes and DNA among its rows. What appears here as the V and J calls and clone size reflects TCRdb's work, not the paper's. Across this sample there are about 5,100 distinct CDR3 sequences, with roughly a quarter seen only once. Around a third of the sample is in the top ten clones.

This clonotype is judged medium-sized (0.01 to 0.1%). Its antigen is not yet known. No much larger clonotype is one base removed from it; base qualities were not supplied. Study-wide findings and limitations: Specific T cell subsets (CD4+/Treg/CD8+) and sorted SARS-CoV-2-responsive or tetramer+ T cells had not yet been sequenced, and the corresponding sequencing experiments were ongoing. In active COVID-19, TRB repertoires were highly clonal, while at recovery, diversity and richness increased above the levels seen in healthy donors. It was stated that prospective validation of the reported TCR clusters was required before the clusters could be put to clinical use. Blood samples obtained from mildly ill patients during symptoms, as well as early samples obtained from severe cases, were available only in scarce numbers. The cohort was considered too small for HLA contributions to COVID-19 susceptibility or severity to be assessed. A total of roughly 2,500 exclusive TCR clusters, including 30 to 40 low-pGen clusters, were found in the recovered cohort. In patients with COVID-19, the usage of TRBV/TRBJ genes was reported to be strongly skewed.

The receptor was derived from a human donor with active COVID-19. The specimen sequenced was blood. The receptor chain draws on TRBV6-5 and TRBJ2-1; no D gene call is confident. The CDR3 protein is CASRSPRRNEQFF. The nucleotide sequence reads as follows: TGTGCCAGCCGAAGCCCCAGGCGGAATGAGCAGTTCTTC.